This paragraph covers one TCR beta chain sequence. V was cut by 5 bases and J by 1 base, with 8 bases left in between. This CDR3 has 13 amino acids. In germline, CDR1 is SGHTA, CDR2 FQGTGA. The data belong to a study of blood T cell repertoires in COVID-19. Under the authors' procedure: Amplification from reference gene primers served as the basis for estimated nucleated cell counts. The table came from immunoSEQ multiplex PCR; TCRdb's copy has only in-frame clones and leaves some out. V and J calls and clone size follow that table, whereas D and trimming were derived from the DNA. The repertoire includes approximately 130,000 clones, roughly four fifths of them detected once, and about a tenth sits in the top ten.

The sequence derives from a human donor in a cohort sampled during active COVID-19. This rearrangement joins TRBV7-3 to TRBJ1-1; D unclear. Sequenced sample: peripheral blood. The CDR3 DNA sequence: TGTGCCAGCAGCATTCACAGGAACACTGAAGCTTTCTTT. This codes for CASSIHRNTEAFF.